Below, 3 T cell receptor beta chains from the same sample are listed, as sequenced in a study of shared clonotypes between healthy human individuals. Profiled with immunoSEQ multiplex PCR; TCRdb holds only in-frame clones, not every one. The top ten hold about 1.5% of the sample, which has 950,000 to 1,300,000 clones, about 70% seen once. The sample comprised memory CD4+ T cells sorted from blood. Regarding subset: CD45RA-negative fraction. Receptors were obtained from a young man in good health.

This rearrangement joins TRBV18 to TRBJ1-2; 8 nucleotides align to TRBD1. CDR1 is KGHSH and CDR2 is LQKENI in the germline V gene. V gave up 1 base and J gave up 7 bases; unmatched junction bases: 8. This CDR3 has 15 residues. The CDR3 coding sequence is TGTGCCAGCTCACCACTGCCAGGGGGCGAGGGTGGCTACACCTTC. Its protein product is CASSPLPGGEGGYTF.

V usage is TRBV7-2 and J usage is TRBJ2-4, with 7 bases matching TRBD2. V lost 5 bases and J lost 7; bases outside the gene matches: 17. The germline gives CDR1 SGHTA, CDR2 FQGNSA. This CDR3 region has 17 residues. CDR3 nucleotide sequence: TGTGCCAGCAGCGGTGAACGGGGTAGCGGGCGGTTGAACATTCAGTACTTC. It codes for CASSGERGSGRLNIQYF.

The chain employs TRBV6-6 and TRBJ1-6; possibly TRBD1 for D (5 bases). CDR1 and CDR2 from the germline V gene are MNHNY and SVGAGI (reference sequence). V lost 2 bases to trimming and J lost 8 bases, with 13 bases between them. The CDR3 loop spans 15 amino acids. CDR3 protein: CASSYEGTDHSPLHF. DNA for the CDR3: TGTGCCAGCAGTTACGAGGGGACGGATCATTCACCCCTCCACTTT.